The 24 T cell receptor beta chains listed next were all sequenced from one sample in a study of blood T cell repertoires in COVID-19. The table came from immunoSEQ multiplex PCR; TCRdb's copy has only in-frame clones and leaves some out. The data contain about 160,000 clones, about 89% of them singletons. Sample: peripheral blood. The receptors derive from a man in his 60s with acute or convalescent COVID-19.

The V and J genes are TRBV4-1 and TRBJ1-2; D is possibly TRBD1 (6 bases). The ends were cut back, 4 bases at V and 3 bases at J, with 12 bases in the middle. There are 14 residues in the CDR3. Germline lookup yields CDR1 MGHRA and CDR2 YSYEKL. CDR3 coding DNA: TGCGCCAGCAGCCCAAGCAAGGGGGACTATGGCTACACCTTC. Encoded protein: CASSPSKGDYGYTF.

The chain couples TRBV6-5 to TRBJ1-1; tentative D call: TRBD1 (5 bases). This CDR3 has 13 residues. Germline V gene sequence: CDR1 MNHEY, CDR2 SVGAGI. The V and J ends lost 2 bases and 6 bases respectively, with 10 bases between them. DNA for the CDR3: TGTGCCAGCAGTTACAGGGGTATCGCTGAAGCTTTCTTT. This sequence encodes CASSYRGIAEAFF.

The chain carries TRBV6-5 and TRBJ1-1, with 7 bases lining up with TRBD1. Germline V CDR1 and CDR2: MNHEY, SVGAGI. This CDR3 spans 15 amino acids. J lost 4 bases, V lost 2 bases, and 7 bases had no gene match. The DNA for the CDR3 is TGTGCCAGCAGTTACCGCGACAGGGTGAGCACTGAAGCTTTCTTT. Its protein product is CASSYRDRVSTEAFF.

The chain uses TRBV11-2 and TRBJ1-2; TRBD1 matches 9 bases. CDR1 is SGHAT and CDR2 is FQNNGV in the germline V gene. The CDR3 covers 14 residues. The trim removed 0 bases at V and 8 bases at J, leaving 4 bases unmatched. The CDR3 sequence is CASSLEGQGYGYTF. The DNA for the CDR3 is TGTGCCAGCAGCTTAGAGGGACAGGGATACGGCTACACCTTC. The full variable domain, its missing parts supplied by reference TRBV11-2 and TRBJ1-2, is EAGVAQSPRYKIIEKRQSVAFWCNPISGHATLYWYQQILGQGPKLLIQFQNNGVVDDSQLPKDRFSAERLKGVDSTLKIQPAKLEDSAVYLCASSLEGQGYGYTFGSGTRLTVV.

The chain uses TRBV15 and TRBJ1-2; D ambiguous. V lost 5 bases to trimming and J lost 1 base, with 5 bases between them. The germline CDR1 and CDR2 sequences are LNHNV and YYDKDF (reference sequence). CDR3 length: 12 amino acids. CDR3 bases: TGTGCCACCAGCGGCGGTAACTATGGCTACACCTTC. This sequence encodes CATSGGNYGYTF.

V usage is TRBV7-2 and J usage is TRBJ2-1; TRBD2 matches 8 bases. V was pared by 5 bases and J by 10 bases, with 10 bases of the junction left unmatched. The CDR3 has 14 amino acids. CDR1 is SGHTA, CDR2 FQGNSA, per germline. The CDR3 DNA follows: TGTGCCAGCAGCCGTCGGGGGGGGGCGATGGAGCAGTTCTTC. This sequence encodes CASSRRGGAMEQFF.

The chain joins TRBV18 to TRBJ2-5; D is uncertain. Germline lookup yields CDR1 KGHSH and CDR2 LQKENI. This CDR3 has 14 amino acids. The germline V and J ends were trimmed by 0 bases and 4 bases, with 9 bases remaining between them. CDR3 DNA sequence: TGTGCCAGCTCACCACCGGCTAGTGGAGAGACCCAGTACTTC. Translating it yields CASSPPASGETQYF.

The chain links TRBV15 to TRBJ2-3; no clear D. V was trimmed by 0 bases and J by 4 bases, leaving 8 bases between them. CDR1 is LNHNV, CDR2 YYDKDF, per germline (reference sequence). The CDR3 is made up of 14 amino acids. As DNA, the CDR3 is TGTGCCACCAGCAGAGATCTCGGTTCAGATACGCAGTATTTT. This encodes CATSRDLGSDTQYF.

The CDR3 protein is CASSDHGSNQPQHF. In nucleotides, the CDR3 is TGCGCCAGCAGTGACCACGGGAGCAATCAGCCCCAGCATTTT. The rearrangement joins TRBV10-2 to TRBJ1-5; no definite D call. This CDR3 has 14 residues. V lost 3 bases and J 1 base, leaving 7 bases between the germline ends. Germline CDR1 and CDR2: WSHSY and SAAADI.

This clone showed up just a few times. This chain links TRBV11-2 with TRBJ2-1, with a tentative D call TRBD2 (5 bases). The CDR3 totals 16 residues. V dropped 1 base and J dropped 6 bases, with 16 bases sitting between them. Germline V gives CDR1 SGHAT, CDR2 FQNNGV. The CDR3 sequence is CASSLGQRRIGNEQFF. The CDR3 region has the DNA TGTGCCAGCAGCTTAGGTCAGCGGCGAATCGGCAATGAGCAGTTCTTC.

Concerning this clone itself: One junction end does not reproduce the germline sequence, and a read error may be involved. This sequence joins TRBV11-2 and TRBJ1-6; the D gene is possibly TRBD1 (5 bases). CDR3 length: 16 amino acids. Germline CDR1 SGHAT, CDR2 FQNNGV. The chain's CDR3 is CASSLDGGGYFTPANF. As DNA, the CDR3 is TGTGCCAGCAGCTTAGATGGGGGAGGGTACTTCACCCCCGCAAACTTT.

The chain combines TRBV4-2 with TRBJ2-6; the D gene is possibly TRBD1 (6 bases). Germline V gene data show CDR1 as LGHNA and CDR2 as YNFKEQ. The length of the CDR3 is 16 residues. V lost 4 bases to trimming and J lost 4 bases, with 14 bases between them. The DNA of the CDR3 is TGTGCCAGCAGCCTCCGAGGGGGTTGGGGGGCCAACGTCCTGACTTTC. As protein: CASSLRGGWGANVLTF.

This sequence joins TRBV27 and TRBJ2-7; 7 nucleotides line up with TRBD1. Germline CDR1 and CDR2: MNHEY and SMNVEV (reference sequence). The CDR3 contains 14 residues. V lost 3 bases to trimming and J lost 3 bases; unmatched junction nucleotides: 5. The DNA of the CDR3 is TGTGCCAGCAGTTTGAAGGGGGCTGGCTACGAGCAGTACTTC. Translating gives CASSLKGAGYEQYF.

The J gene is TRBJ2-1, the V gene TRBV3-1 (or the pseudogene TRBV3-2); TRBD2 matches 13 bases. This CDR3 has 15 residues. Germline V gene sequence: CDR1 LGHDT, CDR2 YNNKEL (reference sequence). Trimming cost V 3 bases and J 6 bases; bases outside gene matches: 2. The DNA for the CDR3 is TGTGCCAGCAGCCATCGGACTAGCGGGGGCAATGAGCAGTTCTTC. It specifies CASSHRTSGGNEQFF.

The sample holds one count of this clone. The chain recombines TRBV5-1 with TRBJ1-6, with D maybe TRBD1 (5 bases). Germline V gene lookup returns CDR1 SGHRS and CDR2 YFSETQ. This CDR3 comprises 19 residues. V lost 1 base, J lost 0 bases, and 17 bases lay in between. CDR3 nucleotides: TGCGCCAGCAGCTTGACAGCGGAGGGACCAAGCTCCTATAATTCACCCCTCCACTTT. This encodes CASSLTAEGPSSYNSPLHF.

The chain carries TRBV4-3 and TRBJ1-2; 9 bases match TRBD1. The germline V gene has CDR1 LGHNA and CDR2 YSLEER. The CDR3 is 15 residues long. The V and J ends lost 5 bases and 5 bases, in that order; junction bases with no gene match: 9. The DNA for the CDR3 is TGCGCCAGCAGCGGACCCGGGACAGGGAGGTATGGCTACACCTTC. Translating gives CASSGPGTGRYGYTF.

The chain employs TRBV7-2 and TRBJ1-1, with TRBD1 as a possible D gene (6 bases). CDR3 length: 14 residues. The V gene's germline CDR1 is SGHTA and CDR2 FQGNSA. The germline V and J ends were trimmed by 3 bases and 1 base, with 9 bases remaining between them. CDR3 nucleotide sequence: TGTGCCAGCAGCTTTAAGGGGGAGAACACTGAAGCTTTCTTT. Translated, it gives CASSFKGENTEAFF.

The chain joins TRBV4-1 to TRBJ1-6; D not resolved. Trimming pared 1 base from V and 9 bases from J, leaving 7 bases between. Germline values: CDR1 MGHRA, CDR2 YSYEKL. There are 13 residues in the CDR3. CDR3 region: CASSQGEGSPLHF. In DNA form, the CDR3 reads TGCGCCAGCAGCCAAGGGGAGGGTTCACCCCTCCACTTT.

The chain employs TRBV5-1 and TRBJ1-4; 7 bases agree with TRBD1. Trimming at V came to 4 bases and at J to 5 bases, leaving 2 bases not matched to a gene. The CDR3 is made up of 13 amino acids. Germline V lookup: CDR1 SGHRS, CDR2 YFSETQ. The CDR3 here is CASSAGQNEKLFF. The CDR3 coding sequence is TGCGCCAGCAGCGCGGGACAGAATGAAAAACTGTTTTTT.

This clone was observed once. The chain has TRBV5-1 and TRBJ1-1; D is ambiguous. This CDR3 is 15 amino acids long. The germline V gene encodes CDR1 SGHRS and CDR2 YFSETQ. The V gene lost 0 bases and the J gene lost 2 bases, with 11 bases spanning the gap. Here the CDR3 reads CASSLGPAFNTEAFF. The CDR3 region has the DNA TGCGCCAGCAGCTTGGGCCCAGCGTTTAACACTGAAGCTTTCTTT.

The chain recombines TRBV19 with TRBJ1-1; 7 bases align to TRBD1. The V gene's germline CDR1 is LNHDA and CDR2 SQIVND (reference sequence). The CDR3 consists of 13 residues. V shed 6 bases, J shed 5 bases, and the junction held 6 bases outside the gene matches. As DNA, the CDR3 is TGTGCCAGTAGCAACAGGGGTGGGACTGAAGCTTTCTTT. This codes for CASSNRGGTEAFF.

The V call is TRBV5-1, the J call TRBJ1-6, with D possibly matching TRBD1 (6 bases). CDR3 length: 13 amino acids. From germline, CDR1 is SGHRS and CDR2 YFSETQ. V lost 4 bases, J lost 6 bases, and 8 bases lay in between. CDR3 loop: CASSPDSNSPLHF. In DNA, the CDR3 is TGCGCCAGCAGCCCGGACAGTAATTCACCCCTCCACTTT.

J is TRBJ2-1 and V is TRBV2; 8 positions agree with TRBD2. In germline, CDR1 is SNHLY, CDR2 FYNNEI. V was clipped by 8 bases and J by 8 bases; unmatched bases: 11. The CDR3 runs to 14 residues. The CDR3 coding sequence is TGTGCCAGCCACTCGGGGGGGCGGTTATATGAGCAGTTCTTC. Protein product: CASHSGGRLYEQFF.

This clone was seen a handful of times. V is TRBV19 and J is TRBJ2-2; 7 bases agree with TRBD1. V dropped 5 bases and J dropped 1; count of bases not matched to a gene: 1. This CDR3 is built from 14 residues. The germline gives CDR1 LNHDA, CDR2 SQIVND (reference sequence). The DNA for the CDR3 is TGTGCCAGTAGTGGGACAGTGAACACCGGGGAGCTGTTTTTT. It yields the protein CASSGTVNTGELFF.